The sequence of this TCR beta chain was determined in a study of cytomegalovirus exposure and HLA in healthy donors. The PCR contained 60 Vbeta and 13 Jbeta primers. This table comes from immunoSEQ multiplex PCR, and its TCRdb copy is limited to in-frame clones, with some not included. The sample holds tens of thousands of clones, less than 85% seen once. After removal of 6 bases from V and 4 bases from J, the junction contained 5 bases not matched to a gene. The CDR3 consists of 15 residues. Germline CDR1 and CDR2: MNHEY and SVGAGI. The chain recombines TRBV6-5 with TRBJ2-1; 11 bases are a match to TRBD1. The receptor's source is a young man in good health and CMV-seronegative. The sequenced sample was PBMCs. In DNA form, the CDR3 reads TGTGCCAGCAGGGGGGACAGGGGGAGGTACAATGAGCAGTTCTTC. This translates into CASRGDRGRYNEQFF.